The clone carrying this T cell receptor (beta chain) was detected once. Its specificity is not known. Assay used: immunoSEQ multiplex PCR; TCRdb lists only in-frame clones, some missing. The sample yields about 4,800 clones, 65% to 70% seen once. The source of the sample is a study of CD8 T cell repertoires and HIV-1 epitope variants. Study context: Separate from the cultures, 1M uncultured T cells served as baseline.

V gave up 6 bases and J gave up 5 bases, with 16 bases separating them. The germline V gene has CDR1 WNHNN and CDR2 SYGVQD (reference sequence). The CDR3 contains 14 residues. The TCR was taken from a male donor with HIV. The sequenced material came from cultured CD8+ T cells derived from PBMCs. The gene calls are TRBV10-1 and TRBJ2-5; weak D call: TRBD2 (5 bases). The CDR3 region has the DNA TGCGCCAGCAGAAGCGGTAAGAAGCACGAGACCCAGTACTTC. Translating it yields CASRSGKKHETQYF.